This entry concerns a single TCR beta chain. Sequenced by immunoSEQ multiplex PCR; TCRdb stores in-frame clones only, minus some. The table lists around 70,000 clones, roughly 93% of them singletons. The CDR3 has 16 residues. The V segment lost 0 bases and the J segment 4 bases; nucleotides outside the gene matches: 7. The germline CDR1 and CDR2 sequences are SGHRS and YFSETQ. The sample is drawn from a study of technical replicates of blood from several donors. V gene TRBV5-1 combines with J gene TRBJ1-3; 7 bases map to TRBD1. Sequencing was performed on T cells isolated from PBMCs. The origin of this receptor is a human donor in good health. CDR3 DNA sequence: TGCGCCAGCAGCTTGGAGGGGGCGGTATTAGGAAACACCATATATTTT. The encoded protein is CASSLEGAVLGNTIYF.